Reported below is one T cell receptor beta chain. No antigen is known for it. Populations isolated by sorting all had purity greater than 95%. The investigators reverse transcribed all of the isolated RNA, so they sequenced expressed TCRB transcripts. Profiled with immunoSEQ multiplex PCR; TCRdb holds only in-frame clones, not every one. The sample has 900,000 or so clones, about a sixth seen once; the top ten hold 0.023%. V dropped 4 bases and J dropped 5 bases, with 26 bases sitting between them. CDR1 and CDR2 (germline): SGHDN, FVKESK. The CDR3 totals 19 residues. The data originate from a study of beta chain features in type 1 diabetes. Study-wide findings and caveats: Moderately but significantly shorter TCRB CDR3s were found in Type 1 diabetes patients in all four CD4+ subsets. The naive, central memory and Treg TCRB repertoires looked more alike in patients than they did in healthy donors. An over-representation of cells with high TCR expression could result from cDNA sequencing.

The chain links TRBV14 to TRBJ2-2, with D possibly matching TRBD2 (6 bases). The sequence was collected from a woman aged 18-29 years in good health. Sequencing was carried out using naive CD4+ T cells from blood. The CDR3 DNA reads TGTGCCAGCAGCCCCGTTCCCGGACTAAGGGACCCTGGGACCGGGGAGCTGTTTTTT. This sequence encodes CASSPVPGLRDPGTGELFF.